This TCR beta chain came from a study of OX40 agonist ivuxolimab in advanced cancers. As for this clone: What it binds is not known.

With autoimmune disease history or systemic immunosuppression, patients were excluded. Whole-study findings and limits: Among T cells, CD8+ cells averaged more expanded clones than CD4+ cells.

This table comes from immunoSEQ multiplex PCR, and its TCRdb copy is limited to in-frame clones, with some not included. The data hold 65,000 to 80,000 clones, with 85% to 95% observed a single time. The material was CD4+ or CD8+ T cells sorted from blood, obtained in a trial of the OX40 agonist ivuxolimab. The sequence was collected from an adult with an advanced solid tumor such as melanoma, head and neck, liver or kidney cancer.

The CDR3 sequence is CASSSGYYNEQFF. The CDR3 bases are TGTGCCAGCAGTTCGGGATATTACAATGAGCAGTTCTTC. The rearrangement uses TRBV28 and TRBJ2-1, with a possible D match to TRBD2 (5 bases). Germline V gene lookup returns CDR1 MDHEN and CDR2 SYDVKM. The CDR3 spans 13 residues. Trimming removed 4 bases at V and 4 bases at J, with 8 bases between.